The 16 T cell receptor beta chains below all came from one sample that was sequenced in a study of prognosis after radiotherapy for stage I lung cancer. Genomic DNA served as the source from which two-round multiplex PCR generated TCR beta CDR3 amplicons. Round one of PCR was performed, and it used primers specific to each TRBV and TRBJ gene. TCRdb reprocessed the multiplex PCR reads via MiXCR and lists one record per CDR3 protein. The sample has 45,000 to 60,000 distinct CDR3 sequences; less than 45% are singletons. This material consisted of PBMCs, taken before or after stereotactic body radiation therapy (not recorded which). These receptors came from a donor of 50 years or more with non-small cell lung cancer.

The chain is built from TRBV9 and TRBJ1-6; no firm D call. Germline V gives CDR1 SGDLS, CDR2 YYNGEE. CDR3 length equals 15 residues. The V gene lost 4 bases and the J gene lost 9 bases, with 17 bases spanning the gap. CDR3 region: CASSQDLCLGSPLHF. The CDR3 DNA reads as TGTGCCAGCAGCCAAGACTTGTGTCTGGGTTCACCCCTCCACTTT.

This clonotype was counted only a few times. The genes are TRBV29-1 and TRBJ1-1; no clear D. In germline, CDR1 is SQVTM, CDR2 ANQGSEA. The V end lost 7 bases, the J end lost 1 base, and 10 bases lay between the germline ends. The CDR3 is 12 amino acids. The CDR3 region is CSALRGNTEAFF. The CDR3 DNA reads TGCAGCGCCTTACGTGGGAACACTGAAGCTTTCTTT.

This clonotype was recorded a few times. With a much larger clone just one base away, this may be a read error. V gene TRBV5-1 combines with J gene TRBJ1-1; D gene uncertain. The CDR3 is 13 residues long. Germline V gives CDR1 SGHRS, CDR2 YFSETQ. The CDR3 DNA is TGCGCCAGCAGTTCCCAAGTGAACACTGAAGCTTCCTTT. Its translation: CASSSQVNTEASF.

The sample holds many counts of this clonotype. The genes are TRBV11-3 and TRBJ2-3; no clear D gene. The CDR3 consists of 12 residues. Trimming took off 0 bases at V and 5 bases at J, with 3 bases between the two ends. The germline gives CDR1 SGHNT, CDR2 YENEEA. As DNA, the CDR3 is TGTGCCAGCAGCTTAGAGGGAGATACGCAGTATTTT. It yields the protein CASSLEGDTQYF.

This clonotype was seen many times. V and J are TRBV10-3 and TRBJ2-7; D might be TRBD2 (6 bases). The CDR3 totals 14 residues. Trimming removed 4 bases from V and 0 bases from J, with 10 bases in between. Looked up from germline, CDR1 is ENHRY and CDR2 is SYGVKD. CDR3 residues: CAISARDSSYEQYF. The CDR3 DNA sequence: TGTGCCATCAGTGCGCGGGATAGCTCCTACGAGCAGTACTTC.

This clonotype was seen many times. The V call is TRBV7-3, the J call TRBJ2-2; D possibly corresponds to TRBD2 (7 bases). The germline V gene encodes CDR1 SGHTA and CDR2 FQGTGA. Trimming stripped 5 bases from V and 7 bases from J, with 20 bases between. The CDR3 totals 16 residues. CDR3 bases: TGTGCCAGCAGCCCAGGGACTACCGGAGGGGGCGGGGAGCTGTTTTTT. As protein: CASSPGTTGGGGELFF.

This clonotype was recorded at least ten times. V gene TRBV11-2 combines with J gene TRBJ2-7; TRBD2 matches 9 bases. The germline V gene has CDR1 SGHAT and CDR2 FQNNGV. Trimming at V came to 3 bases and at J to 2 bases, leaving 8 bases not matched to a gene. This CDR3 is 16 amino acids long. The CDR3: CASSLSSGSQPYEQYF. CDR3 nucleotide sequence: TGTGCCAGCAGCTTGAGTAGCGGGAGCCAACCCTACGAGCAGTACTTC.

This clonotype appeared a single time. The chain couples TRBV27 to TRBJ2-7; 7 positions match TRBD2. This CDR3 has 15 amino acids. Germline V gives CDR1 MNHEY, CDR2 SMNVEV (reference sequence). V shed 6 bases, J shed 1 base, and the junction held 9 bases outside the gene matches. The chain's CDR3 is CASSPGLSGSYEQYF. The CDR3 nucleotides read TGTGCCAGCAGCCCCGGTCTTAGCGGGTCCTACGAGCAGTACTTC.

There are a few counts of this clonotype. A read error is possible here, since a much larger clone lies one base away. V is TRBV6-5 and J is TRBJ2-3; D gene unclear. Germline V gene lookup returns CDR1 MNHEY and CDR2 SVGAGI. V was cut by 1 base and J by 7 bases, with 6 bases left in between. This CDR3 has 12 residues. This CDR3 reads CASSYLSYTQYF. The DNA of the CDR3 is TGTGCCAGCAGTTACTTAAGTTATACGCAGTATTTT.

A few counts support this clonotype. One base away lies a much larger clone, so this may be a sequencing read error. The chain is built from TRBV19 and TRBJ2-7; a possible D gene is TRBD2 (6 bases). Trimming cost V 6 bases and J 7 bases, with 16 bases left between them. The CDR3 is made up of 13 amino acids. CDR1 and CDR2 from the germline V gene are LNHDA and SQIVND (reference sequence). The CDR3 nucleotides are TGTGCCAGTAGGGCTAGAGGGACTCGTGAGCAGTACTTC. It translates to CASRARGTREQYF.

Details on this clonotype: A clone one base away is much larger, so this may be a read error. The rearrangement uses TRBV5-4 and TRBJ2-3; the D is unclear. Germline CDR1 is SGHNT and CDR2 is YYREEE (reference sequence). The V end was cut by 2 bases, the J end by 2 bases, with 12 bases between. This CDR3 spans 15 amino acids. The CDR3 loop is CASSFVSRPTDTQYF. The CDR3 DNA follows: TGTGCCAGCAGCTTTGTATCGCGGCCCACAGATACGCAGTATTTT.

This chain joins TRBV5-5 and TRBJ2-5; a possible D gene is TRBD2 (7 bases). The CDR3 is 13 residues long. Trimming shortened V by 3 bases and J by 5 bases, and 11 bases separated the two germline ends. Germline loops: CDR1 SGHKS, CDR2 YYEKEE (reference sequence). The CDR3 DNA reads as TGTGCCAGCAGCTGGGGGGGGCGGGAGACCCAGTACTTC. Translation: CASSWGGRETQYF.

The sample holds many counts of this clonotype. The chain employs TRBV19 and TRBJ1-5; a weak D match, TRBD1 (6 bases). The CDR3 has 16 residues. The V gene lost 0 bases and the J gene lost 1 base, with 10 bases spanning the gap. CDR1 and CDR2 from the germline V gene are LNHDA and SQIVND (reference sequence). The DNA of the CDR3 is TGTGCCAGTAGTATAGAGTGGGGGCAGAGCAATCAGCCCCAGCATTTT. Its translation is CASSIEWGQSNQPQHF.

In this sample, this clonotype turned up many times. The CDR3 does not end in the conserved phenylalanine or tryptophan, so this is likely a read error. The DNA is left out, because the CDR3 cannot be placed on it with certainty; the CDR3 is given as TCRdb lists it. The V and J genes are TRBV7-2 and TRBJ2-5; no check of the table's D call, TRBD1, against the DNA was made. CDR1 is SGHTA, CDR2 FQGNSA, per germline. The CDR3 length is 11 residues, termini included. CDR3 amino acids: CASSSGQGVYV.

This clonotype was seen ten or more times. V gene TRBV28 combines with J gene TRBJ1-4; 7 positions agree with TRBD1. Losses at the gene ends were 5 bases for V and 9 bases for J; bases not matched to a gene: 9. The CDR3 has 14 residues. The germline V gene has CDR1 MDHEN and CDR2 SYDVKM. The CDR3 protein is CASSEQGGGKKLFF. The CDR3 bases are TGTGCCAGCAGTGAGCAGGGGGGAGGGAAAAAACTGTTTTTT. The whole variable domain, filled in from reference TRBV28 and TRBJ1-4, reads DVKVTQSSRYLVKRTGEKVFLECVQDMDHENMFWYRQDPGLGLRLIYFSYDVKMKEKGDIPEGYSVSREKKERFSLILESASTNQTSMYLCASSEQGGGKKLFFGSGTQLSVL.

About this clonotype itself: A much larger clone lies a single base off, so this may be a read error. CDR3 loop: CASSLGTKKYEQYF. The CDR3 DNA is TGTGCCAGCAGCTTGGGGACAAAAAAATATGAGCAGTACTTC. The chain is built from TRBV5-4 and TRBJ2-7, with D maybe TRBD1 (5 bases). Trimming took off 0 bases at V and 7 bases at J, with 14 bases between the two ends. The V gene's germline CDR1 is SGHNT and CDR2 YYREEE (reference sequence). CDR3 length: 14 amino acids.